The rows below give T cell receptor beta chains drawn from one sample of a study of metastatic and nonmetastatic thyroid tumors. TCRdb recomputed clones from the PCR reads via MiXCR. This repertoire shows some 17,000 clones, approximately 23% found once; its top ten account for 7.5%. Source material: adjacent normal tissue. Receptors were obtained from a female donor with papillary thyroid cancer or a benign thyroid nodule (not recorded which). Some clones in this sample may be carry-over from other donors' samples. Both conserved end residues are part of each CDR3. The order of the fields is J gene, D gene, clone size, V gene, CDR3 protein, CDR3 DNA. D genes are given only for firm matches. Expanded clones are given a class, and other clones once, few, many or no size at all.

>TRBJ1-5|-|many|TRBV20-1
CSARDTAGANQPQHF
TGCAGTGCTAGAGATACAGCAGGTGCCAATCAGCCCCAGCATTTT
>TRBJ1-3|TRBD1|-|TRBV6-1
CASSQTGQGAGNTIYF
TGTGCCAGCAGTCAAACGGGACAGGGGGCTGGAAACACCATATATTTT
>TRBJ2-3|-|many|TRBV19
CASSRAKGVGDTQYF
TGTGCCAGTAGTAGGGCTAAAGGGGTCGGAGATACGCAGTATTTT
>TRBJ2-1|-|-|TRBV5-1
CASSLRTIGDEQFF
TGCGCCAGCAGCTTAAGGACTATCGGCGATGAGCAGTTCTTC
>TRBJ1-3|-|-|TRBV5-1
CASSFDRFSGNTIYF
TGCGCCAGCAGCTTCGACAGGTTCTCTGGAAACACCATATATTTT
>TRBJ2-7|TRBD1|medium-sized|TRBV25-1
CASSPGQRPIEQYF
TGTGCCAGCTCTCCGGGACAGAGGCCCATCGAGCAGTACTTC
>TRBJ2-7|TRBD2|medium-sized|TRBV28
CASSLSGSNEQYF
TGTGCCAGCAGTTTAAGCGGGAGTAATGAGCAGTACTTC
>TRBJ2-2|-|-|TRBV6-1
CASSSRGGANTGELFF
TGTGCCAGCAGTTCCCGGGGCGGAGCGAACACCGGGGAGCTGTTTTTT
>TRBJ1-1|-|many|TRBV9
CASGSGQDTEAFF
TGTGCCAGCGGATCGGGTCAGGACACTGAAGCTTTCTTT
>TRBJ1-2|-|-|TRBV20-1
CSARSAPMTGYGYTF
TGCAGTGCTAGATCAGCCCCCATGACGGGGTATGGCTACACCTTC
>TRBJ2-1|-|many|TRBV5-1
CASSFDINNEQFF
TGCGCCAGCAGCTTCGACATCAACAATGAGCAGTTCTTC
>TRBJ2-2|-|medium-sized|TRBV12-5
CASGLTPNTGELFF
TGTGCTAGTGGTTTGACACCTAACACCGGGGAGCTGTTTTTT
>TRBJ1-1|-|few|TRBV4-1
CASSHRQNTEAFF
TGCGCCAGCAGCCATCGTCAGAACACTGAAGCTTTCTTT
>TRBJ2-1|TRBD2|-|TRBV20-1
CGATGTSGANEQFF
TGCGGTGCGACCGGGACTAGCGGCGCTAATGAGCAGTTCTTC
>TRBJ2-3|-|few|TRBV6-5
CASYQRGGERLADTQYF
TGTGCCAGCTACCAGAGGGGGGGGGAACGGCTGGCAGATACGCAGTATTTT
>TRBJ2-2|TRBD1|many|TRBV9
CASRETGAPGNTGELFF
TGTGCCAGCAGAGAAACAGGGGCGCCGGGGAACACCGGGGAGCTGTTTTTT
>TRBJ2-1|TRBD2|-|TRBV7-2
CASSFSGTSGGARINEQFF
TGTGCCAGCAGCTTCTCCGGGACTAGCGGGGGGGCTCGAATCAATGAGCAGTTCTTC
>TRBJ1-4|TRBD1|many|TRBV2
CASAGGGATNEKLFF
TGTGCCAGCGCAGGGGGGGGCGCAACTAATGAAAAACTGTTTTTT
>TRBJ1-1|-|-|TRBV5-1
CASSDQMMNTEAFF
TGCGCCAGCAGCGATCAGATGATGAACACTGAAGCTTTCTTT
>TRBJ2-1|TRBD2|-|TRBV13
CASSLGGLAGGNEQFF
TGTGCCAGCAGCTTAGGGGGACTAGCGGGAGGCAATGAGCAGTTCTTC
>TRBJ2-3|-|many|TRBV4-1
CASSQADWRSGADTQYF
TGCGCCAGCAGCCAAGCCGACTGGCGGAGCGGAGCAGATACGCAGTATTTT
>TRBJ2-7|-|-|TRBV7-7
CASSPGQGGSYEQYF
TGTGCCAGCAGCCCCGGGCAGGGGGGATCCTACGAGCAGTACTTC
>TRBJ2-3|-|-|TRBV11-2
CASISSNVGRADTRYF
TGTGCCAGCATCTCATCCAACGTGGGAAGGGCAGATACGCGGTATTTT
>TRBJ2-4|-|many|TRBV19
CASSIWDKAKNIQYF
TGTGCCAGTAGTATATGGGACAAAGCCAAAAACATTCAGTACTTC
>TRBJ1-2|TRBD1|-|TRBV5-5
CASSLMTGDYGYTF
TGTGCCAGCAGCTTAATGACAGGGGACTATGGCTACACCTTC
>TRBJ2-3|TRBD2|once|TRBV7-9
CASILFAGVTDTQYF
TGTGCCAGCATCTTATTTGCGGGAGTTACAGATACGCAGTATTTT
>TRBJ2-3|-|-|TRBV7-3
CASRLLEETTDTQYF
TGTGCCAGCAGATTACTAGAGGAGACCACAGATACGCAGTATTTT
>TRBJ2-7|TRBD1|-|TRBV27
CASSLFGTGRYYEQYF
TGTGCCAGCAGTTTATTCGGGACAGGGAGGTACTACGAGCAGTACTTC
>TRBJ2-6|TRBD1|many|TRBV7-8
CASSPQGAGANVLTF
TGTGCCAGCAGTCCACAGGGGGCTGGGGCCAACGTCCTGACTTTC
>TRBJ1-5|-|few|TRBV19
CASSIRGNQPQHF
TGTGCCAGTAGTATAAGGGGCAATCAGCCCCAGCATTTT
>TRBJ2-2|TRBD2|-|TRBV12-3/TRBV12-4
CASSPLAGGLTGELFF
TGTGCCAGCAGTCCTCTAGCGGGAGGGCTCACCGGGGAGCTGTTTTTT
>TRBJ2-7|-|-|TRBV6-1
CASSEGLTGLTNSYGQYF
TGTGCCAGCAGTGAAGGACTAACAGGTCTAACTAACTCCTACGGGCAGTACTTC
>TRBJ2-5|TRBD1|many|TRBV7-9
CASSQDRGETQYF
TGTGCCAGCAGCCAGGACAGGGGGGAGACCCAGTACTTC
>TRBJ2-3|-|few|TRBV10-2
CASSDRTIVTDTQYF
TGCGCCAGCAGTGACCGGACTATCGTCACAGATACGCAGTATTTT
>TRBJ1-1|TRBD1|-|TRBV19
CASGQAEDFF
TGTGCCAGCGGACAGGCTGAGGATTTCTTT
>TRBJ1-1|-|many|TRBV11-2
CASSFPGLTEAFF
TGTGCCAGCAGCTTCCCGGGTCTCACTGAAGCTTTCTTT
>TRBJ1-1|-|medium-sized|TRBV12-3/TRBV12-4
CASSLRHQGAEAFF
TGTGCCAGCAGTTTAAGGCATCAAGGGGCTGAAGCTTTCTTT
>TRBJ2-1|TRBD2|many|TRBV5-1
CASSYVRSGSYNNEQFF
TGCGCCAGCAGCTACGTTAGAAGCGGGAGTTACAACAATGAGCAGTTCTTC
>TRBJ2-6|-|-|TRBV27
CASSRSANSGANVLTF
TGTGCCAGCAGCAGATCCGCCAACTCTGGGGCCAACGTCCTGACTTTC
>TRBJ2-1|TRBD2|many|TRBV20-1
CSAERLAGGYNEQFF
TGCAGTGCCGAGAGACTAGCGGGAGGCTACAATGAGCAGTTCTTC
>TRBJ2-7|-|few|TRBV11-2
CASSRGDFGEQYF
TGTGCCAGCAGCCGCGGGGATTTTGGAGAGCAGTACTTC
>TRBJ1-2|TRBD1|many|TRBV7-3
CASSPGQTSGDGYTF
TGTGCCAGCAGCCCGGGACAGACCAGTGGTGATGGCTACACCTTC